The 19 T cell receptor beta chains given below trace back to one sample, sequenced in a study of OX40 agonist ivuxolimab in advanced cancers. Using immunoSEQ multiplex PCR, the repertoire was profiled, and TCRdb retains in-frame clones only, with some absent. The data show around 30,000 clones, about four fifths seen once. The specimen comprised CD4+ or CD8+ T cells sorted from blood, sampled in a trial of the OX40 agonist ivuxolimab. These receptors were obtained from an adult with an advanced solid tumor such as melanoma, head and neck, liver or kidney cancer.

This clone was recorded a few times. V usage is TRBV9 and J usage is TRBJ1-1; the D gene is possibly TRBD1 (5 bases). Germline V gene sequence: CDR1 SGDLS, CDR2 YYNGEE. This CDR3 is built from 13 residues. Trimming removed 1 base at V and 10 bases at J, with 14 bases between. CDR3 sequence reads: CASSVSAKRGAFF. The DNA of the CDR3 is TGTGCCAGCAGCGTATCGGCTAAGAGGGGAGCTTTCTTT.

The rearrangement uses TRBV28 and TRBJ2-7, with 10 nucleotides matching TRBD1. The CDR3 is 14 residues long. CDR1 and CDR2 from the germline V gene are MDHEN and SYDVKM. Trimming cost V 6 bases and J 0 bases; bases outside gene matches: 2. For the CDR3, the DNA is TGTGCCAGCAGCGGACAGGGGGGCTCCTACGAGCAGTACTTC. Protein: CASSGQGGSYEQYF.

This clone was recorded only once. The gene calls are TRBV10-3 and TRBJ1-5, with unresolved D. The CDR3 runs 15 residues. Germline-derived CDR1 and CDR2 are ENHRY and SYGVKD. The V and J ends lost 0 bases and 7 bases respectively, with 13 bases between them. CDR3 bases: TGTGCCATCAGTGAGTCTGAACTCCAAGGGCAGCCCCAGCATTTT. Translation gives CAISESELQGQPQHF.

This chain links TRBV11-2 with TRBJ2-1; D possibly matches TRBD1 or TRBD2 (6 bases each). From germline, CDR1 is SGHAT and CDR2 FQNNGV. The V and J ends lost 5 bases and 9 bases respectively, with 17 bases between them. The CDR3 contains 14 residues. This CDR3 is CASSPEGGHFEQFF. DNA of the CDR3: TGTGCCAGCAGCCCAGAAGGGGGGCATTTTGAGCAGTTCTTC.

The chain links TRBV5-1 to TRBJ2-6, with 9 positions matching TRBD2. The CDR3 is 18 amino acids. The germline gives CDR1 SGHRS, CDR2 YFSETQ. Germline trimming cut 6 bases from V and 4 bases from J; bases unmatched to any gene: 14. The CDR3 protein is CASNLGLTSGGGANVLTF. The DNA of the CDR3 is TGCGCCAGCAACCTCGGTCTGACTAGCGGAGGCGGGGCCAACGTCCTGACTTTC.

The V call is TRBV18, the J call TRBJ2-1, with a possible D match to TRBD2 (5 bases). This CDR3 spans 15 amino acids. From germline, CDR1 is KGHSH and CDR2 LQKENI. Trimming cost V 1 base and J 9 bases, with 16 bases left between them. The CDR3 region is CASSPRGMGTGEQFF. CDR3 in DNA: TGTGCCAGCTCACCACGAGGGATGGGCACGGGTGAGCAGTTCTTC.

The V gene is TRBV6-6, the J gene TRBJ2-1; D is undetermined. The CDR3 has 11 amino acids. Germline V CDR1 and CDR2: MNHNY, SVGAGI (reference sequence). V was clipped by 2 bases and J by 7 bases, with 3 bases between them. The CDR3 nucleotides are TGTGCCAGCAGTTACATAAATGAGCAGTTCTTC. It translates to CASSYINEQFF.

The chain joins TRBV5-1 to TRBJ2-3; D not resolved. The CDR3 spans 17 residues. V dropped 0 bases and J dropped 0 bases, with 14 bases sitting between them. The V gene's germline CDR1 is SGHRS and CDR2 YFSETQ. The CDR3 bases are TGCGCCAGCAGCTTGGAAGGGCAAGTTTACAGCACAGATACGCAGTATTTT. As protein: CASSLEGQVYSTDTQYF.

The gene calls are TRBV11-3 and TRBJ1-3; 9 positions match TRBD1. CDR3 length: 15 amino acids. V shed 5 bases, J shed 2 bases, and the junction held 4 bases outside the gene matches. Germline V lookup: CDR1 SGHNT, CDR2 YENEEA. The CDR3: CASSNGQGTGNTIYF. The CDR3 coding sequence is TGTGCCAGCAGCAACGGACAGGGGACTGGAAACACCATATATTTT.

The CDR3 DNA reads as TGTGCCAGCAGCCAAGGCCACGAGCAGTACTTC. It specifies CASSQGHEQYF. This chain uses TRBV11-2 with TRBJ2-7; D uncertain. Germline V gene lookup returns CDR1 SGHAT and CDR2 FQNNGV. Between the trimmed V and J ends, which lost 5 bases and 5 bases, there was a span of 7 bases. CDR3 length: 11 residues. The full variable domain, completed using reference TRBV11-2 and TRBJ2-7, is EAGVAQSPRYKIIEKRQSVAFWCNPISGHATLYWYQQILGQGPKLLIQFQNNGVVDDSQLPKDRFSAERLKGVDSTLKIQPAKLEDSAVYLCASSQGHEQYFGPGTRLTVT.

The rearrangement joins TRBV11-2 to TRBJ2-7; D may be TRBD1 (5 bases). Trimming pared 1 base from V and 1 base from J, leaving 14 bases between. Germline CDR1 SGHAT, CDR2 FQNNGV. This CDR3 is 16 amino acids long. The CDR3 is CASSLGVGRTSYEQYF. The CDR3 nucleotides read TGTGCCAGCAGCTTAGGGGTTGGACGGACATCCTACGAGCAGTACTTC.

The chain uses TRBV10-3 and TRBJ2-5, with 14 bases lining up with TRBD2. The V gene end was trimmed by 5 bases and the J gene end by 4 bases; junction bases not matched to a gene: 12. The germline gives CDR1 ENHRY, CDR2 SYGVKD. The CDR3 covers 18 residues. For the CDR3, the DNA is TGTGCCATCAGTAAATACCTGGGACTAGCGGGAGATGGAGAGACCCAGTACTTC. Translating it yields CAISKYLGLAGDGETQYF.

The rearrangement joins TRBV25-1 to TRBJ1-2; 7 bases are shared with TRBD1. V lost 4 bases and J lost 6; bases outside the gene matches: 5. This CDR3 comprises 13 residues. The germline CDR1 and CDR2 sequences are MGHDK and SYGVNS. The CDR3 spells CASSGWTGHGYTF. Written as DNA, the CDR3 is TGTGCCAGCAGTGGTTGGACAGGCCATGGCTACACCTTC.

The chain recombines TRBV28 with TRBJ1-4, with 10 bases matching TRBD1. Losses at the gene ends were 6 bases for V and 7 bases for J; bases not matched to a gene: 8. The germline gives CDR1 MDHEN, CDR2 SYDVKM. The CDR3 has 15 amino acids. CDR3 sequence: CASSPPGTGAEKLFF. CDR3 bases: TGTGCCAGCAGCCCCCCCGGGACAGGGGCTGAAAAACTGTTTTTT.

CDR3 loop: CASRHAGTGSGNTIYF. The CDR3 bases are TGCGCCAGCAGGCACGCCGGGACAGGGAGTGGAAACACCATATATTTT. The chain joins TRBV4-1 to TRBJ1-3; 9 positions match TRBD1. V was pared by 6 bases and J by 3 bases, with 9 bases of the junction left unmatched. In germline, CDR1 is MGHRA, CDR2 YSYEKL. The CDR3 is made up of 16 amino acids.

This clone was found a few times. The chain joins TRBV5-1 to TRBJ2-7; weak D call: TRBD1 (6 bases). This CDR3 has 14 residues. The V gene lost 0 bases and the J gene lost 5 bases, with 12 bases spanning the gap. The germline V gene has CDR1 SGHRS and CDR2 YFSETQ. The CDR3 loop is CASSLARGGDEQYF. CDR3 sequence (DNA): TGCGCCAGCAGCTTGGCCAGGGGCGGCGACGAGCAGTACTTC.

There are a few counts of this clone. In nucleotides, the CDR3 is TGTGCCAGCAGTTTAGCGTTGGACAGGTCGATGGCTTTCTTT. It translates to CASSLALDRSMAFF. The chain recombines TRBV28 with TRBJ1-1; 7 bases line up with TRBD1. The germline V gene has CDR1 MDHEN and CDR2 SYDVKM. The trim removed 2 bases at V and 11 bases at J, leaving 11 bases unmatched. CDR3 length: 14 amino acids. The whole variable domain, filled in from reference TRBV28 and TRBJ1-1, reads DVKVTQSSRYLVKRTGEKVFLECVQDMDHENMFWYRQDPGLGLRLIYFSYDVKMKEKGDIPEGYSVSREKKERFSLILESASTNQTSMYLCASSLALDRSMAFFGQGTRLTVV.

This chain joins TRBV28 and TRBJ1-1; 9 bases fit TRBD1. After removal of 7 bases from V and 6 bases from J, the junction contained 9 bases not matched to a gene. The CDR3 extends over 14 amino acids. CDR1 is MDHEN and CDR2 is SYDVKM in the germline V gene. In DNA, the CDR3 is TGTGCCAGCAAGGAAGGGACAGGGCTCGCTGAAGCTTTCTTT. The encoded protein is CASKEGTGLAEAFF.

V is TRBV18 and J is TRBJ2-6, with D hard to call. Germline-derived CDR1 and CDR2 are KGHSH and LQKENI. Trimming cost V 2 bases and J 1 base, with 12 bases left between them. CDR3 size: 17 residues. CDR3 nucleotide sequence: TGTGCCAGCTCACCAATGAGAAGGGATTCTGGGGCCAACGTCCTGACTTTC. Translation: CASSPMRRDSGANVLTF. The whole variable domain, filled in from reference TRBV18 and TRBJ2-6, reads NAGVMQNPRHLVRRRGQEARLRCSPMKGHSHVYWYRQLPEEGLKFMVYLQKENIIDESGMPKERFSAEFPKEGPSILRIQQVVRGDSAAYFCASSPMRRDSGANVLTFGAGSRLTVL.